This T cell receptor (beta chain) was sequenced during a study of cytomegalovirus exposure and HLA in healthy donors. The PCR employed 60 Vbeta primers together with 13 Jbeta primers. The assay was immunoSEQ multiplex PCR, and TCRdb's table has in-frame clones only and misses some. The data contain fewer than 200,000 clones, 75% to 90% of them singletons. Worth noting for this clone: Its antigen remains unknown.

Whole-study findings and limits: Analysis performed later found around 15,000 TCR beta sequences associated with HLA alleles at 0.05 false discovery rate. Donors were assumed by presence/absence analyses to have roughly uniform sequencing depth.

The TCR originated in a man over 45 in good health and CMV-seronegative. Material for sequencing was PBMCs.

CDR3 in amino acids: CASLRGEGNTIYF. DNA for the CDR3: TGTGCCAGCCTTCGTGGTGAGGGAAACACCATATATTTT. This chain joins TRBV7-9 and TRBJ1-3, with D unresolved. There are 13 residues in the CDR3. Trimming pared 8 bases from V and 4 bases from J, leaving 12 bases between. The germline gives CDR1 SEHNR, CDR2 FQNEAQ (reference sequence).